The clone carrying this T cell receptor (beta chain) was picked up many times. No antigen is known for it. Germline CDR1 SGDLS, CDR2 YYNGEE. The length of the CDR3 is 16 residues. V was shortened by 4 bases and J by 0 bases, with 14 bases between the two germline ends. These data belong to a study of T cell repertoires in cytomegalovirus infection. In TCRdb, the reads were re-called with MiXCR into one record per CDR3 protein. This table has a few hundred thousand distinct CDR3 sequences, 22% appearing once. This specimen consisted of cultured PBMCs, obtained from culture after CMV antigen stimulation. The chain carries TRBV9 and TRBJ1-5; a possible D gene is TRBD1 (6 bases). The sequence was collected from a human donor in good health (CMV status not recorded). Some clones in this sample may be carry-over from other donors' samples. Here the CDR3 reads CASSSGQRYSNQPQHF. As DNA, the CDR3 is TGTGCCAGCAGCTCCGGACAGAGGTATAGCAATCAGCCCCAGCATTTT. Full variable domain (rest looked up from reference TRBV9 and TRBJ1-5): DSGVTQTPKHLITATGQRVTLRCSPRSGDLSVYWYQQSLDQGLQFLIQYYNGEERAKGNILERFSAQQFPDLHSELNLSSLELGDSALYFCASSSGQRYSNQPQHFGDGTRLSIL.